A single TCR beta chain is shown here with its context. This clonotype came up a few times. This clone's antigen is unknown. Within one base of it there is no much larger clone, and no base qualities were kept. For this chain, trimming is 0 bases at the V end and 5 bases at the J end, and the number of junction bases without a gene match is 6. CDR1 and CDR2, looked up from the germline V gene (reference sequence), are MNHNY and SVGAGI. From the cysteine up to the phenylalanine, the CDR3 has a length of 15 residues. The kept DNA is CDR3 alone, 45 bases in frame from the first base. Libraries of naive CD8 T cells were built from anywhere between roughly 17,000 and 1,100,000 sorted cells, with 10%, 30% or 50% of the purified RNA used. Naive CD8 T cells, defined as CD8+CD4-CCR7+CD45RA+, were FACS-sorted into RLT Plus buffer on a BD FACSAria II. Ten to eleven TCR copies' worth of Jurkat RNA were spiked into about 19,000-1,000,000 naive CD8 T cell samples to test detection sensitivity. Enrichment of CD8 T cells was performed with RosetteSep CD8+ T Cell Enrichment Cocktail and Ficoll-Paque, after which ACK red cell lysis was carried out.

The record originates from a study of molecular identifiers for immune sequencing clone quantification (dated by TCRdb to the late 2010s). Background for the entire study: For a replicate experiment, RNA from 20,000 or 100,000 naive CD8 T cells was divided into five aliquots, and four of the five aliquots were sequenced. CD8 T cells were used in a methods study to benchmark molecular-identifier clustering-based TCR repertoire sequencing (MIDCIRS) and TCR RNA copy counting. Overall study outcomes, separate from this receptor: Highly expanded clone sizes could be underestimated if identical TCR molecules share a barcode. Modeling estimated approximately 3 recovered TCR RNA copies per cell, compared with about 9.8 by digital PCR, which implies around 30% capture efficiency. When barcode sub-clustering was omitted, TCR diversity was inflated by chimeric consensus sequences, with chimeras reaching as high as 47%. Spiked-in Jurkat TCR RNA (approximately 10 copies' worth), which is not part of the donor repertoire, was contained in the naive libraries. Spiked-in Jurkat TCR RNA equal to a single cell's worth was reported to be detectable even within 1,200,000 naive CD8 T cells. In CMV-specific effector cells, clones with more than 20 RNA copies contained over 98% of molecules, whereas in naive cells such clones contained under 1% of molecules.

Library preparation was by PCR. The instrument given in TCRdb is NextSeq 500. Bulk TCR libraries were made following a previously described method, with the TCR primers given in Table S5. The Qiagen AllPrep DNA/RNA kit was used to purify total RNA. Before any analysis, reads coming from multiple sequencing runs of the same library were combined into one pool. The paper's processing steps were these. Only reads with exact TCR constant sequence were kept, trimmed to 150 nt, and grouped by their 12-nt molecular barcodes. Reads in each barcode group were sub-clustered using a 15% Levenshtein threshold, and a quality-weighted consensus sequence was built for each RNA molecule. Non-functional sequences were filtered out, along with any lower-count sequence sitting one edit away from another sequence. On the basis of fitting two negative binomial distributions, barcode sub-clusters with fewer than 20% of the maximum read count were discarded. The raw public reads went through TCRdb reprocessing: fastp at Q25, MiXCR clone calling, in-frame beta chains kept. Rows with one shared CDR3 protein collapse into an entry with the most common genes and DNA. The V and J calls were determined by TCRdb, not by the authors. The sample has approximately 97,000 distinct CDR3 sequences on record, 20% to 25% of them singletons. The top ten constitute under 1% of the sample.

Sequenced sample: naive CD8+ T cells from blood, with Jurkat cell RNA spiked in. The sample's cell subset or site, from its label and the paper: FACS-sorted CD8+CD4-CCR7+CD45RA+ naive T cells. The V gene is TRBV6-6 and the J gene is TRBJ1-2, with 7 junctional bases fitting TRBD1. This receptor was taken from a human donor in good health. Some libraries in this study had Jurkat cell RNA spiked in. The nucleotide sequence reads TGTGCCAGCAGTTACTCAGCAGGGACAGATTATGGCTACACCTTC. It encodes CASSYSAGTDYGYTF.